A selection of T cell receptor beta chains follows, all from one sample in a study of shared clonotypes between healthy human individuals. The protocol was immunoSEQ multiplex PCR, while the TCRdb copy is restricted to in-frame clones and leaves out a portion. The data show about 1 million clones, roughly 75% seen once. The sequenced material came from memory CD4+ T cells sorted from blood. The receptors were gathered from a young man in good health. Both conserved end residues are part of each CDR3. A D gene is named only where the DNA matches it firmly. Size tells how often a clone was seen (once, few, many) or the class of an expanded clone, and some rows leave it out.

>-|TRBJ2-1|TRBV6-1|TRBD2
TGTGCCAGCATTACTGGACTAGCGGGGGGCAATGAGCAGTTCTTC
CASITGLAGGNEQFF
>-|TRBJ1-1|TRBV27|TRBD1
TGTGCCAGCACCCCTCGGCAGGGGGGGAACACTGAAGCTTTCTTT
CASTPRQGGNTEAFF
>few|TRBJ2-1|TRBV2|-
TGTGCCAGCAGTACCTCCGAGGAGCAGTTCTTC
CASSTSEEQFF
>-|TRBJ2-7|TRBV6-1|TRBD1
TGTGCCAGCAGTTTCCCGGGACAGGGTTACGAGCAGTACTTC
CASSFPGQGYEQYF
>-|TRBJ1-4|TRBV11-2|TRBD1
TGTGCCAGCAGCCGGGACAGAAATCTTAGGGCTAATGAAAAACTGTTTTTT
CASSRDRNLRANEKLFF
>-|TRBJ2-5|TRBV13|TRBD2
TGTGCCAGCAGCCGAGGACTAGCGGGGGGGCTGGAGACCCAGTACTTC
CASSRGLAGGLETQYF
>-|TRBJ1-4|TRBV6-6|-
TGTGCCAGCATGTTTGGTGAAAAACTGTTTTTT
CASMFGEKLFF
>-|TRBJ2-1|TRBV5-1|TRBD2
TGCGCCAGCAGCTTGGGGGGGACTACCGCCGGGTGGGAGCAGTTCTTC
CASSLGGTTAGWEQFF
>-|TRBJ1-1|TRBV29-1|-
TGCAGCGTTTCGGCCCAACTGAACACTGAAGCTTTCTTT
CSVSAQLNTEAFF
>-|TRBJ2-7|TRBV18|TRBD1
TGTGCCAGCTCACCCATCGGACAGGGGGCCTACGAGCAGTACTTC
CASSPIGQGAYEQYF
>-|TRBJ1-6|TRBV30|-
TGTGCCTGGAGAAGCTCCTATAATTCACCCCTCCACTTT
CAWRSSYNSPLHF
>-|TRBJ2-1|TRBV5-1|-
TGCGCCAGCAGCTTTTCTCCGACCCAACACAATGAGCAGTTCTTC
CASSFSPTQHNEQFF
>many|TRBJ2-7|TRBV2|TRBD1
TGTGCCAGCAGTCCGGGACAGGGGCGACACGAGCAGTACTTC
CASSPGQGRHEQYF
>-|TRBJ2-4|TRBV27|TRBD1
TGTGCCAGCAGTCCCTGGACAGGGGTAGCCAAAAACATTCAGTACTTC
CASSPWTGVAKNIQYF
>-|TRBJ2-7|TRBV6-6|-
TGTGCCAGCAGTCAAGGGGCCTCCCCCCCTTACGAGCAGTACTTC
CASSQGASPPYEQYF
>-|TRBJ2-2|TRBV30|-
TGTGCCTGGAGCCAGCGCGCCACCGGGGAGCTGTTTTTT
CAWSQRATGELFF
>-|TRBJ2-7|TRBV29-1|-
TGCAGCGTTGACAGGGGGGAGAACGAGCAGTACTTC
CSVDRGENEQYF
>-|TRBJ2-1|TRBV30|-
TGTGCCTGGAGTGTACGAGAGAGGGGGCAGTTCTTC
CAWSVRERGQFF
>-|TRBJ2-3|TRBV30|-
TGTGCCTGGACCCTAACAGCAGATACGCAGTATTTT
CAWTLTADTQYF
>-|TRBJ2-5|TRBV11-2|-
TGTGCCAGCAGCTTAGGTCTCGGGGTCCAAGAGACCCAGTACTTC
CASSLGLGVQETQYF
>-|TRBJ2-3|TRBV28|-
TGTGCCAGCAGTTTAATCACAGATACGCAGTATTTT
CASSLITDTQYF
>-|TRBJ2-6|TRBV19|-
TGTGCCAGTAGTAATACGGGACCTTATCTCTCTGGGGCCAACGTCCTGACTTTC
CASSNTGPYLSGANVLTF
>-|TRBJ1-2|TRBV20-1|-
TGCAGTGCTACGGGTAACTATGGCTACACCTTC
CSATGNYGYTF
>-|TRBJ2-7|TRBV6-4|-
TGTGCCAGCAGTGATCCTCCTACTGGATGCCCTTGGGGGATCTACGAGCAGTACTTC
CASSDPPTGCPWGIYEQYF
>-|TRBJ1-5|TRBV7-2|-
TGTGCCAGCAGCTTAGATCCCAGGAGCAATCAGCCCCAGCATTTT
CASSLDPRSNQPQHF
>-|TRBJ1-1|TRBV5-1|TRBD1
TGCGCCAGCAGCTTGAATAACAGGGGGAGCACTGAAGCTTTCTTT
CASSLNNRGSTEAFF
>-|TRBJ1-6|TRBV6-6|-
TGTGCCAGCAGCGGACGGCTTAATTCACCCCTCCACTTT
CASSGRLNSPLHF
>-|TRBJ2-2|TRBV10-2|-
TGCGCCAGCAGTGTCCCCCCCGGGGAGCTGTTTTTT
CASSVPPGELFF
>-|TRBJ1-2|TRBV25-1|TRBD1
TGTGCCAGCAGCCGAACAGGGGGTGTCTTTGGGGGCTACACCTTC
CASSRTGGVFGGYTF
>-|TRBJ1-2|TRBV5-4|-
TGTGCCAGCAGCTTCCGCCTGACACGCGAGTATGGCTACACCTTC
CASSFRLTREYGYTF
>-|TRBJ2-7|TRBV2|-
TGTGCCAGCAGTGAACTCGGGGGTATTACCTACGAGCAGTACTTC
CASSELGGITYEQYF
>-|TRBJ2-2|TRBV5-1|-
TGCGCCAGCAGCTTGGAGGTGACAGCGAACACCGGGGAGCTGTTTTTT
CASSLEVTANTGELFF
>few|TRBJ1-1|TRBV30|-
TGTGCCTGGAGTGTACCTGGGGGGAGGGACACTGAAGCTTTCTTT
CAWSVPGGRDTEAFF
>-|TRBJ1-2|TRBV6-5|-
TGTGCCAGCACAGATTACTATGGCTACACCTTC
CASTDYYGYTF
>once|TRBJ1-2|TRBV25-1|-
TGTGCCAGCAGTGACCCTTCCGGGACGGTTTATGGCTACACCTTC
CASSDPSGTVYGYTF
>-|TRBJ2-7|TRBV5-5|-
TGTGCCAGCAGCCCGAACTGGCGGGGAACCCTCGAGCAGTACTTC
CASSPNWRGTLEQYF
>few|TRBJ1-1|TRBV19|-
TGTGCCAGTAGTATAAATCGGTTGACTGAAGCTTTCTTT
CASSINRLTEAFF
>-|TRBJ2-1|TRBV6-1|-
TGTGCCAGCCAAGAGGAGGGGGCAGGGTTCGATGAGCAGTTCTTC
CASQEEGAGFDEQFF